Listed here is a single TCR beta chain. Its antigen remains unidentified. No base quality information exists; no much larger clone differs at one position. TCRbeta CDR3 regions were amplified from genomic DNA using the immunoSEQ Assay, a bias-controlled multiplex PCR. Per the original workflow: Nucleated cell counts per sample were estimated from amplification of reference gene primers within the assay. To quantify the absolute abundance of each unique TCRbeta CDR3 rearrangement, sequence reads were collapsed and filtered. Productive Simpson clonality was computed per sample as the square root of Simpson's diversity index over productive rearrangements. Entries here come from immuneACCESS through TCRdb and include only in-frame sequences with V and J called. Some clones fail to appear in such tables; in the studies checked, an unresolved V gene covers under half of the shortfall, and the cause of the remainder is unknown. That table gives V, J and clone size, and the DNA gave D and trimming. Recorded for this sample are 35,000 to 50,000 clones; more than 70% of them occurred a single time. The top ten constitute 5.5% to 6.5% of the sample.

Whole blood was collected in K2EDTA tubes by collaborating institutions according to the institutions' own protocols. For TCRbeta analysis, collaborators shipped samples in one of three forms: frozen whole blood, isolated PBMCs, or DNA extracted from either of those sample types. The data originate from a study of blood T cell repertoires in COVID-19 (dated by TCRdb to the early 2020s). For the study in its entirety: The collaborator samples originated in the United States, Italy and Spain and spanned the acute and convalescent phases of COVID-19. The prospective study material was composed of cDNA or gDNA derived from T cells, B-cell-depleted T cells, or PBMCs. Subjects who had been exposed to COVID-19, were actively infected with it, or had recovered from it provided the deeply sampled blood TCRbeta repertoires that made up the dataset. The repertoires were released in a freely available public database intended as a resource for research on the immune response to SARS-CoV-2. The samples were drawn from two sources: the first 160 participants of the ongoing ImmuneRACE study, and 1,254 subjects contributed by 6 global collaborators. Nearly every sample came with metadata listing a de-identified subject ID, COVID-19 status, age in years and sex. Where available, HLA class I and class II types were obtained from metadata supplied by the sample provider rather than from assay-based typing. Findings and caveats that apply to the study as a whole: The quantity of clinical and demographic metadata differed by source and by participant and was supplied without curation.

The sequenced sample was peripheral blood. This TCR came from a woman aged 80 or over with acute or convalescent COVID-19.

DNA sequence: TGCGCCAGCAGCTTTACAGGGGAGGATCAGCCCCAGCATTTT. This gives the protein CASSFTGEDQPQHF. The rearrangement combines TRBV5-1 with TRBJ1-5, and 7 junctional nucleotides match TRBD1. From the germline V gene, CDR1 is SGHRS and CDR2 is YFSETQ. Clipping removes 2 bases from V and 5 bases from J, with 4 as the unmatched junction base count. From cysteine to phenylalanine, the CDR3 is 14 amino acids long. Only the CDR3 portion is preserved as DNA: 42 bases, with reading frame beginning at the first base.